The rows below give T cell receptor beta chains drawn from one sample of a study of cytomegalovirus exposure and HLA in healthy donors. Using immunoSEQ multiplex PCR, the repertoire was profiled, and TCRdb retains in-frame clones only, with some absent. Here the sample spans 70,000 to 75,000 clones, about two thirds being singletons. Material: PBMCs. These receptors all stem from a woman aged 40-49 years in good health and CMV-seropositive. Both conserved end residues are part of each CDR3. Each record gives: V gene, CDR3 protein.

TRBV2 | CASSEGLPYTDTQYF
TRBV10-1 | CASTSDRRGVETQYF
TRBV18 | CASSSQGGTDTQYF
TRBV5-1 | CASSLAGGDRGRGNQPQHF
TRBV2 | CASSLARQGEETQYF
TRBV5-1 | CASSLELRGQGTEAFF
TRBV7-3 | CASSPTGLQETQYF
TRBV5-6 | CASSLQIGGYEQYF
TRBV5-4 | CASSLVAGVTDTQYF
TRBV2 | CASRTGGLGSYNSPLHF
TRBV5-6 | CASSIGTGNINTEAFF
TRBV5-6 | CASNGRGYTEAFF
TRBV4-2 | CASSQESRGSAHGGEQYF
TRBV6-6 | CASSPQDEQETQYF
TRBV6-6 | CASRDGQVNTEAFF
TRBV19 | CASSIWTGTAYEQYF
TRBV6-5 | CASSAGANYGYTF
TRBV5-1 | CASSLVSSASGGAGELFF
TRBV7-3 | CASSSQGPGTEAFF
TRBV5-8 | CASSLGGRPESTEAFF
TRBV5-1 | CASSFDRSGPNEKLFF
TRBV9 | CASSVGTGLETQYF
TRBV6-5 | CASSSTASGEAFF
TRBV29-1 | CSGTSANTGELFF
TRBV10-3 | CAISESGRVGEQYF
TRBV13 | CASSAARSTETQYF